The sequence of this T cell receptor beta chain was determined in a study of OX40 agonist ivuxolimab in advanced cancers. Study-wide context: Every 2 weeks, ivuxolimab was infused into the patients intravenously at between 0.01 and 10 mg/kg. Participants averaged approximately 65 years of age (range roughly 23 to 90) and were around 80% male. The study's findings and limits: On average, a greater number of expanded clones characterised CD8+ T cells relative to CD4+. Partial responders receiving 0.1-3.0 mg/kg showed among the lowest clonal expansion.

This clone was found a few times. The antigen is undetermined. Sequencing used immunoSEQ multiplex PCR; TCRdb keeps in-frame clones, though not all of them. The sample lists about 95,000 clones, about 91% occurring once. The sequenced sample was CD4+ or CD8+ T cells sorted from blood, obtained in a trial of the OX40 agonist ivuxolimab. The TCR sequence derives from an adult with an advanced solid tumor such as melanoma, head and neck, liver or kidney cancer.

The CDR3 spells CASSYRALNQPQHF. CDR3 coding DNA: TGTGCCAGTAGTTATAGGGCCCTCAATCAGCCCCAGCATTTT. The chain joins TRBV19 to TRBJ1-5; D is ambiguous. The length of the CDR3 is 14 residues. V was trimmed by 5 bases and J by 3 bases, leaving 11 bases between them. The V gene's germline CDR1 is LNHDA and CDR2 SQIVND (reference sequence).